Below are 2 T cell receptor beta chains sequenced from a single sample in a study of a mutant IDH1 vaccine in newly diagnosed glioma. This sample's time point: week 5, during vaccination. A single vaccine dose contained 300 ug of mutant IDH1 20-mer peptide, and topical imiquimod was used with it. These TCRs are of unknown antigen specificity. Repertoires were generated with immunoSEQ multiplex PCR, while TCRdb's copy carries only in-frame clones and drops some. The profile shows over 50,000 clones, 80% to 85% of them singletons. Here the sequenced sample was PBMCs, taken from a glioma patient whose treatment included an IDH1 peptide vaccine. These receptor sequences come from a man younger than 40 with glioma.

The CDR3 coding sequence is TGCGCCAGCAGCTTGTGGGTCGGCACCCAAGGGGCTGAAGCTTTCTTT. It yields the protein CASSLWVGTQGAEAFF. The V and J genes are TRBV5-1 and TRBJ1-1, with D possibly TRBD1 on 5 matching bases. This CDR3 spans 16 amino acids. Deletions cut 1 base from V and 6 bases from J, with 19 bases between. Germline CDR1 SGHRS, CDR2 YFSETQ.

This clone showed up just a few times. The rearrangement joins TRBV5-1 to TRBJ1-1, with a weak D call TRBD1 (5 bases). This CDR3 spans 14 amino acids. V dropped 1 base and J dropped 1 base, with 8 bases sitting between them. Germline V gene sequence: CDR1 SGHRS, CDR2 YFSETQ. The CDR3 bases are TGCGCCAGCAGCTTGTGGGGCTCGAACACTGAAGCTTTCTTT. As protein: CASSLWGSNTEAFF.